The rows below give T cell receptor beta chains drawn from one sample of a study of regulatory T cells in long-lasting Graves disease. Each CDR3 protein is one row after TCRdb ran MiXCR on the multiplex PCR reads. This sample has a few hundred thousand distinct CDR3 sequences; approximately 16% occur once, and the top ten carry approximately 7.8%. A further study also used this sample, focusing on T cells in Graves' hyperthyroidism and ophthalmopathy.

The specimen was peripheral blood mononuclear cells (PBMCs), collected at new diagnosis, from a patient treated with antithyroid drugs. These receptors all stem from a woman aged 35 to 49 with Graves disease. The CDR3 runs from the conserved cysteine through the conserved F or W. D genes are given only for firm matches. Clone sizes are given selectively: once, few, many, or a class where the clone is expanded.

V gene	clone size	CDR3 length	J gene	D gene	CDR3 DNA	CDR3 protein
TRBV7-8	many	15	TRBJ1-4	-	TGTGCCAGCAGCTTAGAACTGGGACAAAATGAAAAACTGTTTTTT	CASSLELGQNEKLFF
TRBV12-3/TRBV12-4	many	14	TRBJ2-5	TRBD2	TGTGCCAGCGGAACGACTAGCCAGGGTGAGACCCAGTACTTC	CASGTTSQGETQYF
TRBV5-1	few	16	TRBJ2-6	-	TGCGCCAGCAGCTTGGCCTCAGGGGACGGGGCCAACGTCCTGACTTTC	CASSLASGDGANVLTF
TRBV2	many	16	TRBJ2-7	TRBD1	TGTGCCAGCAGGTCGTACCGGGACAGGGTATTGATCGAGCAGTACTTC	CASRSYRDRVLIEQYF
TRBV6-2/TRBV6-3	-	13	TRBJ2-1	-	TGTGCCAGCAGCAACGTGACAGGATTCGAGCAGTTCTTC	CASSNVTGFEQFF
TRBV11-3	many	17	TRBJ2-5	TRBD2	TGTGCCAGCAGCTCAATGGGTCTAGCGGGAGAGGGGGAGACCCAGTACTTC	CASSSMGLAGEGETQYF
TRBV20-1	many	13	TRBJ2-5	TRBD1	TGCAGTGCTACAGTAGGGGGCGAAGAGACCCAGTACTTC	CSATVGGEETQYF
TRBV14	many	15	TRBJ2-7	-	TGTGCCAGCAGCCAAGATCGGGGACAAGTTGGGTCGCAGTACTTC	CASSQDRGQVGSQYF
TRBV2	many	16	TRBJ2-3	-	TGTGCCAGCGGTCTGGGGACCTACTGGGGCACAGATACGCAGTATTTT	CASGLGTYWGTDTQYF
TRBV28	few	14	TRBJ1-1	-	TGTGCCAGCAGTTCCTACGGTGGGAGCACTGAAGCTTTCTTT	CASSSYGGSTEAFF
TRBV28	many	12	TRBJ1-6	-	TGTGCCAGCAGCGGGGGGGATTCACCCCTCCACTTT	CASSGGDSPLHF
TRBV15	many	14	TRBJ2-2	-	TGTGCCACCAGCAGAAAAGGGAACACCGGGGAGCTGTTTTTT	CATSRKGNTGELFF
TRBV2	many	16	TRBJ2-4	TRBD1	TGTGCCAGCAGTAGGATGACAGGGGAGGCCAAAAACATTCAGTACTTC	CASSRMTGEAKNIQYF
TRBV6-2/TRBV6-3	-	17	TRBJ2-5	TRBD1	TGTGCCAACAGTTATGACCACCGATCGGGACAGCAAGAGACCCAGTACTTC	CANSYDHRSGQQETQYF